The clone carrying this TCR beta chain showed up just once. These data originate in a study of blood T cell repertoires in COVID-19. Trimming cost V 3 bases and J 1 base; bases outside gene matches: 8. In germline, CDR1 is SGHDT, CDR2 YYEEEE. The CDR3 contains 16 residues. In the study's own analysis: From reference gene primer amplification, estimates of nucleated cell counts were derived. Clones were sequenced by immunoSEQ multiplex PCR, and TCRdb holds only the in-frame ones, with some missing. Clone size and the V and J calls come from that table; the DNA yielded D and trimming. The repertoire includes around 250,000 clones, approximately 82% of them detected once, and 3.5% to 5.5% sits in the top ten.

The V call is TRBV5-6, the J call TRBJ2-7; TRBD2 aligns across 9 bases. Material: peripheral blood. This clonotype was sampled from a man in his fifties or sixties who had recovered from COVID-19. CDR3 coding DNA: TGTGCCAGCAGCTCGTTAGCGGGGGCACATTCCTACGAGCAGTACTTC. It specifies CASSSLAGAHSYEQYF.